This T cell receptor beta chain was documented in a study of CD8 T cells in Susac syndrome. Germline assignment: CDR1 MNHEY and CDR2 SMNVEV (reference sequence). The CDR3 sequence is 14 residues long. V was trimmed by 3 bases and J by 1 base, leaving 10 bases between them. Reverse transcription of roughly 0.5 to 1 ug RNA was performed with random hexamers. MiXCR, run by TCRdb on the immunoSEQ multiplex PCR reads, gives a single entry per CDR3 protein. The top ten clones hold 0.35% to 0.55% of a sample with under 85,000 distinct CDR3 sequences, around 93% of them seen once. The receptor was isolated from a human donor with Susac syndrome. V gene TRBV27 combines with J gene TRBJ2-7, with no clear D. The sequenced sample was CD8+ T cells from PBMCs. CDR3 amino acids: CASSFGPASYEQYF. The DNA for the CDR3 is TGTGCCAGCAGTTTCGGTCCAGCGTCCTACGAGCAGTACTTC.